These 15 T cell receptor beta chains came from one sample sequenced in a study of early T cells in non-severe SARS-CoV-2 infection. In TCRdb, the 5' RACE reads were re-called with MiXCR into one record per CDR3 protein. The table has over 30,000 distinct CDR3 sequences, approximately 7.2% seen once; the top ten hold around an eighth. Sequencing used whole blood, obtained at baseline. These receptors all come from an adult who was a healthcare worker with PCR-confirmed SARS-CoV-2 infection or an uninfected control (not recorded which).

This clonotype was seen more than once but under ten times. The chain uses TRBV3-1 and TRBJ2-3; the match to TRBD1 covers 8 bases. In germline, CDR1 is LGHDT, CDR2 YNNKEL (reference sequence). The CDR3 totals 18 residues. Losses at the gene ends were 2 bases for V and 2 bases for J; bases not matched to a gene: 12. The CDR3 here is CASSQPLLTGGNTDTQYF. The DNA for the CDR3 is TGTGCCAGCAGCCAACCCCTCCTTACAGGGGGAAACACAGATACGCAGTATTTT.

This clonotype showed up just a few times. V gene TRBV12-3 or TRBV12-4 combines with J gene TRBJ2-1; D perhaps matches TRBD2 (7 bases). The ends were cut back, 5 bases at V and 3 bases at J, with 14 bases in the middle. This CDR3 comprises 15 residues. This CDR3 reads CASSGGGAVYNEQFF. The CDR3, as DNA: TGTGCCAGCAGTGGGGGGGGCGCGGTCTACAATGAGCAGTTCTTC.

At least ten counts were recorded for this clonotype. This chain links TRBV12-3 or TRBV12-4 with TRBJ1-2; a possible D gene is TRBD1 (6 bases). The CDR3 extends over 14 amino acids. Trimming shortened V by 6 bases and J by 7 bases, and 18 bases separated the two germline ends. The CDR3 sequence: CASSPTGSRVGYTF. DNA of the CDR3: TGTGCCAGCAGCCCCACAGGGTCGAGGGTTGGCTACACCTTC.

This clonotype came up many times. The chain couples TRBV28 to TRBJ2-5; TRBD1 might be the D (8 bases). This CDR3 has 18 amino acids. Trimming took 5 bases from V and 1 from J, leaving 23 bases between them. The germline CDR1 and CDR2 sequences are MDHEN and SYDVKM. This CDR3 is CASSPMEPDREGQETQYF. The CDR3 nucleotides are TGTGCCAGCAGTCCCATGGAACCGGACAGGGAGGGCCAAGAGACCCAGTACTTC.

Points on this clonotype: A much larger clone differs by one base, so this may be a read error. The chain couples TRBV30 to TRBJ1-5; perhaps TRBD1 as D (6 bases). CDR1 is GTSNPN and CDR2 is SVGIG in the germline V gene (reference sequence). The CDR3 covers 15 residues. V lost 3 bases and J lost 9, with 21 bases in between. The CDR3 loop reads CAWSPGDGGHRPQHF. The DNA of the CDR3 is TGTGCCTGGAGCCCAGGGGACGGGGGGCATCGGCCCCAGCATTTT.

This clonotype appeared a few times. This rearrangement joins TRBV6-5 to TRBJ2-5; tentative D call: TRBD2 (5 bases). CDR3 length: 14 amino acids. CDR1 and CDR2 (germline): MNHEY, SVGAGI. V lost 5 bases and J 4 bases, leaving 14 bases between the germline ends. The CDR3 is CASSRPGLAETQYF. The CDR3 DNA reads TGTGCCAGCAGTCGCCCCGGACTTGCAGAGACCCAGTACTTC.

This rearrangement joins TRBV29-1 to TRBJ2-2, with unresolved D. This CDR3 region has 13 residues. Trimming removed 4 bases from V and 1 base from J, with 7 bases in between. Germline assignment: CDR1 SQVTM and CDR2 ANQGSEA. The CDR3 sequence: CSVVSRNTGELFF. The CDR3 coding sequence is TGCAGCGTTGTTTCTAGGAACACCGGGGAGCTGTTTTTT.

This chain uses TRBV4-3 with TRBJ1-6; 7 bases match TRBD1. The V segment lost 1 base and the J segment 8 bases; nucleotides outside the gene matches: 8. The CDR3 sequence is 16 residues long. Per germline, CDR1 LGHNA and CDR2 YSLEER. Written as DNA, the CDR3 is TGCGCCAGCAGCCAAGCTTGGACAGGCGCAGATTCACCCCTCCACTTT. It codes for CASSQAWTGADSPLHF.

The genes are TRBV6-2 or TRBV6-3 and TRBJ2-1; D is uncertain. The CDR3 runs 13 residues. Trimming removed 5 bases from V and 9 bases from J, with 14 bases in between. In germline, CDR1 is MNHEY, CDR2 SVGEGT. The CDR3 sequence: CASSKIPWGEQFF. CDR3 nucleotide sequence: TGTGCCAGCAGTAAAATACCTTGGGGTGAGCAGTTCTTC.

There are a few counts of this clonotype. The chain links TRBV25-1 to TRBJ1-2; D may be TRBD1 (6 bases). Germline lookup yields CDR1 MGHDK and CDR2 SYGVNS. Trimming removed 2 bases from V and 10 bases from J, with 14 bases in between. The CDR3 extends over 13 amino acids. CDR3 nucleotide sequence: TGTGCCAGCAGTGAACCTGGCAGGGGAGACTACACCTTC. Protein sequence: CASSEPGRGDYTF.

This clonotype was observed a few times. The chain links TRBV6-6 to TRBJ2-7, with D hard to call. This CDR3 has 14 amino acids. Germline CDR1 and CDR2: MNHNY and SVGAGI (reference sequence). The V end lost 0 bases, the J end lost 3 bases, and 9 bases lay between the germline ends. The CDR3 DNA sequence: TGTGCCAGCAGTTACTCAGGGAACTACTACGAGCAGTACTTC. Its protein is CASSYSGNYYEQYF.

This clonotype was seen many times. The chain uses TRBV7-9 and TRBJ1-2, with D unresolved. The V gene lost 4 bases and the J gene lost 7 bases, with 10 bases spanning the gap. CDR1 SEHNR and CDR2 FQNEAQ come from the germline V gene (reference sequence). The CDR3 consists of 12 residues. The CDR3, as DNA: TGTGCCAGCAGCTCCGGTCGCCGTGGCTACACCTTC. Translated: CASSSGRRGYTF.

V is TRBV6-5 and J is TRBJ2-2, with D perhaps given as TRBD1 or TRBD2 (5 bases each). Trimming removed 7 bases from V and 6 bases from J, with 15 bases in between. CDR3 length equals 14 residues. Germline lookup yields CDR1 MNHEY and CDR2 SVGAGI. The CDR3 DNA sequence: TGTGCCAGCACCAAAAGGGGAGAGGCCGGGGAGCTGTTTTTT. Translating gives CASTKRGEAGELFF.

This clonotype was detected ten times or more. The chain recombines TRBV7-9 with TRBJ1-6; 7 bases map to TRBD1. V shed 4 bases and J 6 bases; nucleotides not matched to a gene: 3. Germline CDR1 is SEHNR and CDR2 is FQNEAQ (reference sequence). The CDR3 loop spans 14 amino acids. Here the CDR3 reads CASSSGQPNSPLHF. The CDR3 DNA follows: TGTGCCAGCAGCTCGGGACAGCCTAATTCACCCCTCCACTTT.

This clonotype was picked up a small number of times. The chain combines TRBV6-2 or TRBV6-3 with TRBJ2-1; 7 bases are a match to TRBD2. The CDR3 spans 15 residues. The V gene's germline CDR1 is MNHEY and CDR2 SVGEGT. V lost 5 bases and J lost 0; bases outside the gene matches: 4. In DNA, the CDR3 is TGTGCCAGCAGTCCCAGCGGGGACTCCTACAATGAGCAGTTCTTC. Protein product: CASSPSGDSYNEQFF.